The TCR beta chain described here comes from a study of cytomegalovirus exposure and HLA in healthy donors. Study-wide points: Sequencing likely produced, as an artifact, a cluster of highly shared sequence variants. In vitro testing confirmed a few CMV-associated chains as specific for CMV antigens.

On this clone: Its antigen is undetermined.

Though probably carrying unrecorded immune exposures, donors were nominally healthy at sampling. This CDR3 has 15 residues. With V trimmed by 7 bases and J by 3 bases, 14 bases remained unmatched. The germline V gene encodes CDR1 SQVTM and CDR2 ANQGSEA. Use of 60 Vbeta and 13 Jbeta primers characterized the PCR. TCRdb keeps only in-frame clones here, not all; method: immunoSEQ multiplex PCR. The repertoire holds 150,000 to 200,000 clones, with approximately 86% as singletons. The specimen was PBMCs. This sequence was found in a woman under 30 in good health and CMV-seronegative. V is TRBV29-1 and J is TRBJ2-5; 7 nucleotides agree with TRBD2. The CDR3 DNA sequence: TGCAGCGCCGTAATCTCCGGGACTACGGAAGAGACCCAGTACTTC. Protein product: CSAVISGTTEETQYF.